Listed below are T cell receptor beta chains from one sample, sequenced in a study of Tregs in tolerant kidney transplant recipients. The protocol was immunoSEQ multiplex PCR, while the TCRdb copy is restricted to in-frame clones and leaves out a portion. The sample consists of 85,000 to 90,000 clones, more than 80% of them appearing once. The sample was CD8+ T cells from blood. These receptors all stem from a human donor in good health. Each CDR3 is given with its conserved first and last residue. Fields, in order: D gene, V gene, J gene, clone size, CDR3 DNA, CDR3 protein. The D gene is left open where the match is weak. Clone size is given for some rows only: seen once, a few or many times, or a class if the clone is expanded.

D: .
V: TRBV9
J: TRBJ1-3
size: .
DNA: TGTGCCAGCAGCTCGGAGGGACCCTCTGGAAACACCATATATTTT
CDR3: CASSSEGPSGNTIYF

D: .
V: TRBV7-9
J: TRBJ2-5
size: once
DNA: TGTGCCAGCAGCTTAGATGCATTTGGGGAGACCCAGTACTTC
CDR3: CASSLDAFGETQYF

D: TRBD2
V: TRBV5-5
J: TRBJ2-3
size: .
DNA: TGTGCCAGTCGAGGGACTAGCGGGAGCTCAGATACGCAGTATTTT
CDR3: CASRGTSGSSDTQYF

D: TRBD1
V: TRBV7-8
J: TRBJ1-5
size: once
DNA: TGTGCCAGCAGCATAACCAGGGGGACTATACAGCCCCAGCATTTT
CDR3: CASSITRGTIQPQHF

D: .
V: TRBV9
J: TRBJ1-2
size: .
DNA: TGTGCCAGCAGCGTATCGGAGTCGGGTTACACCTTC
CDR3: CASSVSESGYTF

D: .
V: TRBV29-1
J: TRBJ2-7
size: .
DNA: TGCAGCGTCCCGAGGGCAGACTCCTACGAGCAGTACTTC
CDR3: CSVPRADSYEQYF

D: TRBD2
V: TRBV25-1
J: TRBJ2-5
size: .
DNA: TGTGCCAGCAGTGAATTGTTGGAATGGGGGAGGGGACAAGAGACCCAGTACTTC
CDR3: CASSELLEWGRGQETQYF

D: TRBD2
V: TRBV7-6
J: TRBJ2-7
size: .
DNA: TGTGCCAGCAGCTTAGAGGGCGGGAGGGGAAGGTACGAGCAGTACTTC
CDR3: CASSLEGGRGRYEQYF

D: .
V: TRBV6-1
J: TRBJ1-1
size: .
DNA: TGTGCCAGCAGCCTTACCACGGGGGGAGGAACTGAAGCTTTCTTT
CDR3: CASSLTTGGGTEAFF

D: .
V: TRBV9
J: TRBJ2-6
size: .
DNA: TGTGCCAGCAGCGCGAGACATCCCGCTGGCGGGGCCAACGTCCTGACTTTC
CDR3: CASSARHPAGGANVLTF

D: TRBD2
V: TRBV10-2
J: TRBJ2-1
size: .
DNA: TGCGCCAGCAGTAGACTAGCGGAGGGGAGCTCCTACAATGAGCAGTTCTTC
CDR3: CASSRLAEGSSYNEQFF

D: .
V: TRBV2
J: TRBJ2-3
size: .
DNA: TGTGCCAGCAGGGGGACCCCGGCGAGCACAGATACGCAGTATTTT
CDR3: CASRGTPASTDTQYF

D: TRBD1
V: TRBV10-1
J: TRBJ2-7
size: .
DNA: TGCGCCAGCAGTGATTATCCGGGACAGGGCCTCGACGAGCAGTACTTC
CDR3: CASSDYPGQGLDEQYF

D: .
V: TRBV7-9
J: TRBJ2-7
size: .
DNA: TGTGCCAGCAGCTTATCTTCGGGGGCCTACGAGCAGTACTTC
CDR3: CASSLSSGAYEQYF

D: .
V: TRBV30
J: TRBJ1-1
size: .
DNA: TGTGCCTGGAGTGTTAACTTCGACCTACGAAGGGGAAACACTGAAGCTTTCTTT
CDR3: CAWSVNFDLRRGNTEAFF

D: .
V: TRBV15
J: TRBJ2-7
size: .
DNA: TGTGCCACCAGCAGAGGCGGCGGGGGCGGATACGAGCAGTACTTC
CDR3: CATSRGGGGGYEQYF

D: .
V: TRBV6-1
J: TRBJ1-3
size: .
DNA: TGTGCCAGCAGGGCCCAAATAGGAAACACCATATATTTT
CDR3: CASRAQIGNTIYF

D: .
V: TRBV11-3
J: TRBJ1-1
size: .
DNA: TGTGCCAGCAGGGGAATGGGCGACAGAGAAGCTTTCTTT
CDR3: CASRGMGDREAFF

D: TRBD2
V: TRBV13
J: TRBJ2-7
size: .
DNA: TGTGCCAGCAGCTCTCGGACTAGCGGGGGTGTTTACGAGCAGTACTTC
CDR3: CASSSRTSGGVYEQYF

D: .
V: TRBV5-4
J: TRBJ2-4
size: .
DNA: TGTGCCAGCAGCTCGGAGGAGGGACAGCAGTACTTC
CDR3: CASSSEEGQQYF

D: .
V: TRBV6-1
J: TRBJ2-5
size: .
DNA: TGTGCCAGCAGTGAAATAGGTGGGAGGGAGACCCAGTACTTC
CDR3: CASSEIGGRETQYF

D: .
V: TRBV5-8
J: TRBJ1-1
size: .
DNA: TGTGCCAGCAGCTTGGGGCCGTTGAACACTGAAGCTTTCTTT
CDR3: CASSLGPLNTEAFF

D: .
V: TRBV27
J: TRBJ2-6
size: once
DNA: TGTGCCAGCAGCCTTCAAGCTGTTGGGGCCAACGTCCTGACTTTC
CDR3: CASSLQAVGANVLTF

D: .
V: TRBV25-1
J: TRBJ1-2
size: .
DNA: TGTGCCAGCAGTGAGTCAGCCAACTATGGCTACACCTTC
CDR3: CASSESANYGYTF

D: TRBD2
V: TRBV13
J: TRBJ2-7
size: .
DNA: TGTGCCAGCAGCTTAGCAGTAGCGGGAGACTACGAGCAGTACTTC
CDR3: CASSLAVAGDYEQYF

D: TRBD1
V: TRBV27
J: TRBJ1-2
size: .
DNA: TGTGCCAGCAGCCCCGGCAGGGGGCATGGCTACACCTTC
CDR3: CASSPGRGHGYTF

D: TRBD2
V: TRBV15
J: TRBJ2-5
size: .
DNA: TGTGCCACCAGCAGCCAGGGGGGACTAGCGGAGGGAGGGGCTCAAGAGACCCAGTACTTC
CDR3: CATSSQGGLAEGGAQETQYF

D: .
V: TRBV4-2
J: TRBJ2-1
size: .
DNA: TGTGCCAGCATTGGCGGGTCGCGCTTAAATCCTGAAAGCAATGAGCAGTTCTTC
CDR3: CASIGGSRLNPESNEQFF

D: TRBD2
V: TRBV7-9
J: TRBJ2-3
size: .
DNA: TGTGCCAGCGCTTTGGGGGGGATCACAGATACGCAGTATTTT
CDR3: CASALGGITDTQYF

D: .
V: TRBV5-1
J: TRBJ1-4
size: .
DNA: TGCGCCAGCATCCAGGGCCTTAATGAAAAACTGTTTTTT
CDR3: CASIQGLNEKLFF

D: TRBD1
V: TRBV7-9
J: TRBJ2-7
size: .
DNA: TGTGCCAGCAGCTTAGTTGGGCGGGGGACAGGGGACTACGAGCAGTACTTC
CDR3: CASSLVGRGTGDYEQYF

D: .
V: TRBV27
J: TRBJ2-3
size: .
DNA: TGTGCCAGCAGTTTCCTCCTGACAGGCGGCACAGATACGCAGTATTTT
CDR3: CASSFLLTGGTDTQYF

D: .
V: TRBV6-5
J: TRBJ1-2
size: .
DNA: TGTGCCAGCAGCCCCCCGTTGAGGGGCCGCGGCTACACCTTC
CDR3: CASSPPLRGRGYTF

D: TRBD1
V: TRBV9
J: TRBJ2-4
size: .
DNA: TGTGCCAGCAGTGGACAGGGCACCATTCAGTACTTC
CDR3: CASSGQGTIQYF

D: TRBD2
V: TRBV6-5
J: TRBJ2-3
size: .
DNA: TGTGCCAGCAGTTTTTTAGCGGGGGGGTTCACAGATACGCAGTATTTT
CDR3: CASSFLAGGFTDTQYF

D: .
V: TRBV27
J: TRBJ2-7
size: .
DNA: TGTGCCAGCAGTTTATCTCTAACTAGCTCCTACGAGCAGTACTTC
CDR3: CASSLSLTSSYEQYF

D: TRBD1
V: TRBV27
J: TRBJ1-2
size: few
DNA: TGTGCCAGCAGGCGTCCCACAGGGGGCAACTATGGCTACACCTTC
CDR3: CASRRPTGGNYGYTF

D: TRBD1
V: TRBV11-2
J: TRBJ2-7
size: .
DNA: TGTGCCAGCAGCTTAGATCGACTGGGACAGGGGGGCGAGCAGTACTTC
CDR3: CASSLDRLGQGGEQYF

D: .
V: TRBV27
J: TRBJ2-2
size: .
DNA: TGTGCCAGCAGTTTAGACGGGCAGGGCTTTGGACGCGGGGAGCTGTTTTTT
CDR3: CASSLDGQGFGRGELFF

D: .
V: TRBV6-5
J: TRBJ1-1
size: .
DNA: TGTGCCAGCAGTCTTGGGACGGAAGCTTTCTTT
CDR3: CASSLGTEAFF

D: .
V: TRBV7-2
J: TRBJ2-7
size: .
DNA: TGTGCCAGCAGCCTCGAGAGGGGGGGGCCCTACGAGCAGTACTTC
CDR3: CASSLERGGPYEQYF

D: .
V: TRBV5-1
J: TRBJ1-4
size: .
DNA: TGCGCCAGCAGCTTGGCGGGGGGACAACCCACGGGGCTGTTTTTT
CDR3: CASSLAGGQPTGLFF

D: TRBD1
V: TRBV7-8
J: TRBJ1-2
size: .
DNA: TGTGCCAGCAGCCCGAGACAGGGTCAGGATAACTATGGCTACACCTTC
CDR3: CASSPRQGQDNYGYTF

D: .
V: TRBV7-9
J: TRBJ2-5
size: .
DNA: TGTGCCAGCAGCGACCGGGACTCGGAGACCCAGTACTTC
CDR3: CASSDRDSETQYF

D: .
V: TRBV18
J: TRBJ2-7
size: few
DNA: TGTGCCAGCTCACCCGACACTTCCTACGAGCAGTACTTC
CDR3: CASSPDTSYEQYF

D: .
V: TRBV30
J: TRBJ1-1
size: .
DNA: TGTGCCTGGGGACGGAACACTGAAGCTTTCTTT
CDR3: CAWGRNTEAFF

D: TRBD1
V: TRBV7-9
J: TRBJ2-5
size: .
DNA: TGTGCCAGCAGCCCTCACAGGGGGCGCCAAGAGACCCAGTACTTC
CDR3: CASSPHRGRQETQYF

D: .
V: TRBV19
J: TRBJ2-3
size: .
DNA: TGTGCCAGTAGTCCCCGGGACCAGTCCCTCACAGATACGCAGTATTTT
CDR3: CASSPRDQSLTDTQYF

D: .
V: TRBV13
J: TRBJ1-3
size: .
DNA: TGTGCCAGCAGCCTGACCCGAGGATCTGGAAACACCATATATTTT
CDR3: CASSLTRGSGNTIYF

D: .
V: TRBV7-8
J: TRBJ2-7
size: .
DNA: TGTGCCAGCAGCTTAAGCTACGAGCAGTACTTC
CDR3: CASSLSYEQYF

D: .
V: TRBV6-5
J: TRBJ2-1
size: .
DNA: TGTGCCAGCAGTTACTCTCCCGGGAGCTCCTACAATGAGCAGTTCTTC
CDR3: CASSYSPGSSYNEQFF

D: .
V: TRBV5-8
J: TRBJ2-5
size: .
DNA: TGTGCCAGCAGGCCATATCGGTTGAGAGAGACCCAGTACTTC
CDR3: CASRPYRLRETQYF

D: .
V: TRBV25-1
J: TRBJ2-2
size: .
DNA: TGTGCCAGCGCAGTCTCAGGGGCGGGCGGGGAGCTGTTTTTT
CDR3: CASAVSGAGGELFF

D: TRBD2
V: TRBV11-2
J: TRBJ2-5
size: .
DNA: TGTGCCAGCAGCTTAGATCCTAGCGGACAAGAGACCCAGTACTTC
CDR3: CASSLDPSGQETQYF

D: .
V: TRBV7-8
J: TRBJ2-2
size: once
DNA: TGTGCCAGCAGCCTACTAAACACCGGGGAGCTGTTTTTT
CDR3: CASSLLNTGELFF

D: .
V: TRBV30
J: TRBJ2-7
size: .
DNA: TGTGCCTGGAGTTGGGGGGCACGAGAGCAGTACTTC
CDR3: CAWSWGAREQYF

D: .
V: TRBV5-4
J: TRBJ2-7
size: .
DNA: TGTGCCAGCAGCTCCCCGGGGGCTAGCCACGAGCAGTACTTC
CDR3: CASSSPGASHEQYF

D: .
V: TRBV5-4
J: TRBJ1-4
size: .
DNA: TGTGCCAGCAGAGCTCAGGGGAGAGAAAAACTGTTTTTT
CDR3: CASRAQGREKLFF